This TCR beta chain was sequenced for a study of spatial heterogeneity in lung cancer. Study-level background: Alpha-chain detections were consistently fewer than beta-chain detections among the sequences. Study observations and caveats: Counts of expanded alpha and beta TCRs within tumors tracked the tumor nonsynonymous mutation count. Tumor T-cell coverage was an estimated 7% or so for alpha and 13% for beta chains.

This clonotype was recorded many times. The antigen is unknown. This beta chain appears as a stray read in a library generated for alpha chains; its size is not informative. Time point specified: sample taken at primary tumor resection. TCRs were sequenced from unsorted whole RNA of tumor, nontumor lung or PBMC. The study tagged each TCR cDNA molecule with a unique molecular identifier. TCRdb itself ran the 5' RACE reads through MiXCR, one entry per CDR3 protein. The table lists 4,500 to 7,000 distinct CDR3 sequences, 4.8% of them singletons, with about a quarter in the top ten. The CDR3 covers 15 residues. Germline V gives CDR1 MNHEY, CDR2 SVGAGI. The junction had 9 bases not matched to a gene; V was cut back by 6 bases and J by 5 bases.

The sample consisted of lung tumor tissue, taken at surgery. This receptor was taken from a male donor with early-stage non-small cell lung cancer. V is TRBV6-5 and J is TRBJ2-5; TRBD2 matches 10 bases. The chain's CDR3 is CASRKAGGPGETQYF. In DNA, the CDR3 is TGTGCCAGCAGGAAAGCGGGGGGGCCAGGCGAGACCCAGTACTTC.